This is a list of T cell receptor beta chains from one sample in a study of T cell responses to AZD1222 COVID-19 vaccine. Produced via immunoSEQ multiplex PCR; TCRdb's table is partial and in-frame only. The sample lists 170,000 or so clones; around nine tenths were seen once. The material sequenced was peripheral blood, taken 28 days after the second AZD1222 dose. The source of these receptors is an adult who received the AZD1222 COVID-19 vaccine. CDR3s include the opening cysteine and the closing phenylalanine or tryptophan. Each record gives: V gene, clone size, J gene, D gene, CDR3 DNA, CDR3 protein. D genes are given only for firm matches. Size tells how often a clone was seen (once, few, many) or the class of an expanded clone, and some rows leave it out.

V: TRBV30
size: -
J: TRBJ1-5
D: -
DNA: TGTGCCTGGAGTGTAGGACGGTATAGCAATCAGCCCCAGCATTTT
CDR3: CAWSVGRYSNQPQHF

V: TRBV6-5
size: -
J: TRBJ2-7
D: -
DNA: TGTGCCGCCCTCGACGGGGGTTCCTACGAGCAGTACTTC
CDR3: CAALDGGSYEQYF

V: TRBV9
size: -
J: TRBJ2-1
D: -
DNA: TGTGCCAGCAGCGTAGGATTAAGGAAGCAGTTCTTC
CDR3: CASSVGLRKQFF

V: TRBV6-5
size: -
J: TRBJ2-5
D: -
DNA: TGTGCCAGCAGTTACTGGAGGGACAGCCAAGAGACCCAGTACTTC
CDR3: CASSYWRDSQETQYF

V: TRBV5-1
size: -
J: TRBJ2-1
D: TRBD1
DNA: TGCGCCAGCAGCTCCGACAGGGGGCTAGATGAGCAGTTCTTC
CDR3: CASSSDRGLDEQFF

V: TRBV27
size: -
J: TRBJ1-5
D: TRBD1
DNA: TGTGCCAGCAGTTTAGTGGGACAGATCAATCAGCCCCAGCATTTT
CDR3: CASSLVGQINQPQHF

V: TRBV6-5
size: -
J: TRBJ2-4
D: -
DNA: TGTGCCAGCAGCCGCACCCGGGACGGCAAAAACATTCAGTACTTC
CDR3: CASSRTRDGKNIQYF

V: TRBV29-1
size: -
J: TRBJ1-2
D: TRBD1
DNA: TGCAGCGTTTCGGCAGGGGGAAACTATGGCTACACCTTC
CDR3: CSVSAGGNYGYTF

V: TRBV6-5
size: -
J: TRBJ2-1
D: -
DNA: TGTGCCAGCCGGGATCGGAATGAGCAGTTCTTC
CDR3: CASRDRNEQFF

V: TRBV28
size: few
J: TRBJ1-3
D: -
DNA: TGTGCCAGCAGTCCCCTGGGGGTTGGAAACACCATATATTTT
CDR3: CASSPLGVGNTIYF

V: TRBV5-1
size: -
J: TRBJ2-2
D: -
DNA: TGCGCCAGCAGCTTGGCCGTGTCCTCCCTGAACACCGGGGAGCTGTTTTTT
CDR3: CASSLAVSSLNTGELFF

V: TRBV4-2
size: -
J: TRBJ2-5
D: -
DNA: TGTGCCAGCAGCCAAGAGTGGACGGGGCCAAGGGGGGAGACCCAGTACTTC
CDR3: CASSQEWTGPRGETQYF

V: TRBV30
size: -
J: TRBJ2-1
D: TRBD2
DNA: TGTGCCTGGAGCGCCTACGCGGGGGTTCTCAATGAGCAGTTCTTC
CDR3: CAWSAYAGVLNEQFF

V: TRBV9
size: -
J: TRBJ1-1
D: -
DNA: TGTGCCAGCAGCGTAGGTGGCCGTAACACTGAAGCTTTCTTT
CDR3: CASSVGGRNTEAFF

V: TRBV6-5
size: -
J: TRBJ1-5
D: -
DNA: TGTGCCAGCAGGGCCCCAGGGGCGAGCAATCAGCCCCAGCATTTT
CDR3: CASRAPGASNQPQHF

V: TRBV7-9
size: -
J: TRBJ2-2
D: -
DNA: TGTGCCAGCAGCCTGGGTGCGAACACCGGGGAGCTGTTTTTT
CDR3: CASSLGANTGELFF

V: TRBV19
size: -
J: TRBJ2-5
D: -
DNA: TGTGCCAGTAGTATTGCAGTGGGTCGAAAAGAGACCCAGTACTTC
CDR3: CASSIAVGRKETQYF

V: TRBV18
size: once
J: TRBJ2-7
D: TRBD1
DNA: TGTGCCAGCTCACCCGCTCAGGGGGCTGGGTACGAGCAGTACTTC
CDR3: CASSPAQGAGYEQYF

V: TRBV10-3
size: -
J: TRBJ1-2
D: -
DNA: TGTGCCATCAGTGAGTCAAGACGGGATTATGGCTACACCTTC
CDR3: CAISESRRDYGYTF

V: TRBV30
size: -
J: TRBJ2-3
D: TRBD1
DNA: TGTGCCTGGAGTCCTATGACAGGGGGGGACACAGATACGCAGTATTTT
CDR3: CAWSPMTGGDTDTQYF

V: TRBV4-1
size: -
J: TRBJ1-3
D: -
DNA: TGCGCCAGCAGCCAAGATCGAGGCAGGGGCCTCTCTGGAAACACCATATATTTT
CDR3: CASSQDRGRGLSGNTIYF

V: TRBV5-1
size: -
J: TRBJ2-7
D: TRBD2
DNA: TGCGCCAGCAGCTTGGAAAGCGGGGGGGCGTCCTACGAGCAGTACTTC
CDR3: CASSLESGGASYEQYF

V: TRBV5-1
size: -
J: TRBJ1-2
D: TRBD1
DNA: TGCGCCAGCAGCCCAACCGGGACAGGGGGCCATGGCTACACCTTC
CDR3: CASSPTGTGGHGYTF

V: TRBV28
size: -
J: TRBJ1-3
D: -
DNA: TGTGCCAGCAGTTTACCGATCTCTGGAAACACCATATATTTT
CDR3: CASSLPISGNTIYF

V: TRBV19
size: -
J: TRBJ1-3
D: TRBD1
DNA: TGTGCCAGTAGTATGGGGACAGACTCTGGAAACACCATATATTTT
CDR3: CASSMGTDSGNTIYF

V: TRBV14
size: -
J: TRBJ2-4
D: TRBD1
DNA: TGTGCCAGCAGCCCTACCTCGCCTCGGGACAGGGGGTACATTCAGTACTTC
CDR3: CASSPTSPRDRGYIQYF

V: TRBV28
size: once
J: TRBJ2-1
D: -
DNA: TGTGCCAGCAGTTTAGGGGAGGCGTACAATGAGCAGTTCTTC
CDR3: CASSLGEAYNEQFF

V: TRBV5-1
size: -
J: TRBJ1-1
D: -
DNA: TGCGCCAGCAGCTCCGGGACTTCCACTGAAGCTTTCTTT
CDR3: CASSSGTSTEAFF

V: TRBV18
size: -
J: TRBJ1-5
D: -
DNA: TGTGCCAGCTCACCATCCGACAGTTCCAATCAGCCCCAGCATTTT
CDR3: CASSPSDSSNQPQHF

V: TRBV19
size: -
J: TRBJ1-2
D: TRBD1
DNA: TGTGCCAGTAGTACAGGGACAGGGGCCTCGAACTATGGCTACACCTTC
CDR3: CASSTGTGASNYGYTF

V: TRBV5-6
size: -
J: TRBJ2-1
D: TRBD2
DNA: TGTGCCAGCAGCACGGCTAGCGGGAGGGGTGAGCAGTTCTTC
CDR3: CASSTASGRGEQFF

V: TRBV19
size: -
J: TRBJ2-5
D: TRBD1
DNA: TGTGCCAGTAGTACACGCCGGACAGGGTTGGAAGAGACCCAGTACTTC
CDR3: CASSTRRTGLEETQYF

V: TRBV5-1
size: -
J: TRBJ2-5
D: TRBD2
DNA: TGCGCCAGCAGCTTGGACCCGGGAGGCCAAGAGACCCAGTACTTC
CDR3: CASSLDPGGQETQYF

V: TRBV7-9
size: -
J: TRBJ1-2
D: -
DNA: TGTGCCAGCAGGCGAGGGGATAGCTATGGCTACACCTTC
CDR3: CASRRGDSYGYTF

V: TRBV2
size: -
J: TRBJ2-3
D: -
DNA: TGTGCCAGCTTAATGGGGATTAGCACAGATACGCAGTATTTT
CDR3: CASLMGISTDTQYF

V: TRBV4-1
size: -
J: TRBJ1-2
D: -
DNA: TGCGCCAGCAGCCACGAACACACCCCTAACTATGGCTACACCTTC
CDR3: CASSHEHTPNYGYTF

V: TRBV5-1
size: -
J: TRBJ1-5
D: TRBD1
DNA: TGCGCCAGCAGCCCCGTCCCAGGGGGGCAGCCCCAGCATTTT
CDR3: CASSPVPGGQPQHF

V: TRBV9
size: -
J: TRBJ2-7
D: TRBD1
DNA: TGTGCCAGCAGCGTTTGGAGGTGGACAGGCCACGAGCAGTACTTC
CDR3: CASSVWRWTGHEQYF

V: TRBV4-3
size: -
J: TRBJ1-2
D: -
DNA: TGCGCCAGCAGCCAAGGCGGATACTATGGCTACACCTTC
CDR3: CASSQGGYYGYTF

V: TRBV19
size: -
J: TRBJ1-6
D: TRBD1
DNA: TGTGCCAGTTCGGATCGCCGGGGACAGGGTGATTCACCCCTCCACTTT
CDR3: CASSDRRGQGDSPLHF

V: TRBV13
size: -
J: TRBJ2-3
D: TRBD2
DNA: TGTGCCAGCAGCTTAGCGGGGGGGTTCACAGATACGCAGTATTTT
CDR3: CASSLAGGFTDTQYF

V: TRBV6-1
size: -
J: TRBJ2-1
D: -
DNA: TGTGCCAGCAGTCCGACTAATGAGCAGTTCTTC
CDR3: CASSPTNEQFF

V: TRBV12-5
size: -
J: TRBJ1-5
D: -
DNA: TGTGCTAGTTCCCAGGGGTTTGGCAATCAGCCCCAGCATTTT
CDR3: CASSQGFGNQPQHF

V: TRBV7-2
size: -
J: TRBJ1-1
D: TRBD1
DNA: TGTGCCAGCAGCCTTACAGGGGTGGGTAGGAACACTGAAGCTTTCTTT
CDR3: CASSLTGVGRNTEAFF